The T cell receptor beta chain under discussion was sequenced for a study of T-cell reconstitution after alpha-beta-depleted transplantation in children. Regarding the study as a whole: Approximately two months post-transplant, alpha-beta T cells reportedly originated from several hundred expanded graft clones. T-cell counts and diversity at one year following transplant were attributed mainly to newly produced T cells. Surviving recipient T cells and thymic progenitors produced the high day-60 TCRbeta diversity seen in some patients.

The CDR3 contains 15 residues. Germline V gene lookup returns CDR1 SGHAT and CDR2 FQDESV (reference sequence). Losses at the gene ends were 5 bases for V and 6 bases for J; bases not matched to a gene: 9. Unique molecular identifiers were incorporated during preparation of the TCRbeta library. TCRdb passed the PCR reads through MiXCR, listing each CDR3 protein once. The data contain approximately 650,000 distinct CDR3 sequences, around 14% of them seen just once; the ten biggest clones take up about 0.77%. This clonotype was found many times. Its antigen is unknown. Sequences were derived from PBMCs, sampled before TCRalphabeta/CD19-depleted stem cell transplant. This TCR derives from a girl aged 2 to 10 with congenital amegakaryocytic thrombocytopenia, due to receive a stem cell transplant. The chain recombines TRBV11-1 with TRBJ2-1; 8 nucleotides agree with TRBD1. The CDR3 here is CASSTLDRVGNEQFF. DNA of the CDR3: TGTGCCAGCAGCACACTGGACAGGGTCGGCAATGAGCAGTTCTTC.